This T cell receptor beta chain was sequenced during a study of blood T cell repertoires in COVID-19. In the authors' workflow: Researchers report that nucleated cell counts were estimated from reference gene primer amplification. Sequencing was performed with immunoSEQ multiplex PCR; in TCRdb, only in-frame clones are kept and a portion is missing. The DNA gave D and trimming, while V, J and clone size come from that table. The data contain 50,000 to 70,000 clones, roughly 70% of them seen just once; the ten biggest clones take up approximately 50%. This study enrolled people aged about 18 to 90 from about 24 US geographic areas. A case of COVID-19 had been met by exposed participants within 2 weeks before study entry. Sequenced input: PBMCs or T cells enriched from blood (not recorded which). This receptor was taken from a woman in her sixties who had been exposed to COVID-19.

The CDR3 sequence: CASSYQGVREKLFF. The CDR3 bases are TGTGCCAGCAGTTACCAGGGGGTGAGGGAAAAACTGTTTTTT. V gene TRBV6-5 combines with J gene TRBJ1-4, with TRBD1 matching over 7 bases. V gave up 2 bases and J gave up 8 bases; unmatched junction bases: 5. The CDR3 loop spans 14 amino acids. Germline lookup yields CDR1 MNHEY and CDR2 SVGAGI.